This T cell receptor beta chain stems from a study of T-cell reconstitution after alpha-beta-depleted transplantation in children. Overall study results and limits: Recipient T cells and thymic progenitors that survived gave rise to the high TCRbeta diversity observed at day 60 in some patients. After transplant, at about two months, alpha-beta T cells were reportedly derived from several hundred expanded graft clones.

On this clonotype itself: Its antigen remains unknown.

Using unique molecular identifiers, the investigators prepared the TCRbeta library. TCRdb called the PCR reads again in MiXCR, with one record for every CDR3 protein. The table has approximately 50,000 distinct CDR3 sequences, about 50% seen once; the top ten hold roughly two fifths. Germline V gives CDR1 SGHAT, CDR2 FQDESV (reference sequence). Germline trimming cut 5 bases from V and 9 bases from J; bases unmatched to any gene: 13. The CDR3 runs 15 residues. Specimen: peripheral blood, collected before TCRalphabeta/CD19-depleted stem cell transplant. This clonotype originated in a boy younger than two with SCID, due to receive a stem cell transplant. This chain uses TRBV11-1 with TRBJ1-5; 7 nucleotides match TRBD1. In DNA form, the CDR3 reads TGTGCCAGCAGCCTGGGAAACAGGGGCGGATGGCCCCAGCATTTT. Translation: CASSLGNRGGWPQHF.